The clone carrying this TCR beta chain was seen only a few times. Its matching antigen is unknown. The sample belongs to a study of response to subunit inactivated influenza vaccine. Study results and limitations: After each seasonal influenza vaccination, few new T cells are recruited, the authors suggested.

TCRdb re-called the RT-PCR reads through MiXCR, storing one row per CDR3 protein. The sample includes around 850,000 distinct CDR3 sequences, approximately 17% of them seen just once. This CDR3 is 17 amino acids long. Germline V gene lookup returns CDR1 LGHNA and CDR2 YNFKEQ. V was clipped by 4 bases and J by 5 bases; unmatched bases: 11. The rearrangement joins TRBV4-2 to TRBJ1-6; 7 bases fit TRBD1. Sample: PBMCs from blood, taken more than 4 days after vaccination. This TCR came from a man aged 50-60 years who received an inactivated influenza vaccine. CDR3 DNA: TGTGCCAGCAGCCGGGAGACAGGGACGGCCAATAATTCACCCCTCCACTTT. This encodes CASSRETGTANNSPLHF.